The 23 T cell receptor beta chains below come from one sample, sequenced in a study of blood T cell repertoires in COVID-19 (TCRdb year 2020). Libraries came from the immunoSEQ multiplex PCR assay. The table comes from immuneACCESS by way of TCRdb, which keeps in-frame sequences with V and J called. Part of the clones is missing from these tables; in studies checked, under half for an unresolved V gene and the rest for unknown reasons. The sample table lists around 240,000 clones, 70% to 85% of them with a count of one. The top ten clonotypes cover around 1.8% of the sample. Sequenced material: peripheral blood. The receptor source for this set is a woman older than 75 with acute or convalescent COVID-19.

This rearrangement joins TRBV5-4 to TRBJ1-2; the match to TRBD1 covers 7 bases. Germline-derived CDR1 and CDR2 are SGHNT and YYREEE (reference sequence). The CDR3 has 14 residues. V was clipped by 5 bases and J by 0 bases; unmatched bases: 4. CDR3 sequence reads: CASSRDSTNYGYTF. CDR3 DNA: TGTGCCAGCAGTCGGGACAGTACTAACTATGGCTACACCTTC.

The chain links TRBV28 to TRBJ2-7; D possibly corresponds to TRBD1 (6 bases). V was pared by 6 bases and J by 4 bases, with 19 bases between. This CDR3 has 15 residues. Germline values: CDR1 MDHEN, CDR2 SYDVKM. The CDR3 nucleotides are TGTGCCAGCAGCCCCCTAGGGGGTAGTGGATACGAGCAGTACTTC. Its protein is CASSPLGGSGYEQYF.

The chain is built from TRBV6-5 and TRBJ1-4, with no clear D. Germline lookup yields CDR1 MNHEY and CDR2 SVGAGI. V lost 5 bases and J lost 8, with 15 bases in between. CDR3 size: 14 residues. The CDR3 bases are TGTGCCAGCAGTCCCGTCGCTGCGCGGGAAAAACTGTTTTTT. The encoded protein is CASSPVAAREKLFF.

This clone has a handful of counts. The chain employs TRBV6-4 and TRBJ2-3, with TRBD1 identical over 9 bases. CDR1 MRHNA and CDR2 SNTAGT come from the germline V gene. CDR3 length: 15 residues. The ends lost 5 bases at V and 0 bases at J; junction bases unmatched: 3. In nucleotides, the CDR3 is TGTGCCAGCAGTCAGACAGGGGGTAGCACAGATACGCAGTATTTT. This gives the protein CASSQTGGSTDTQYF.

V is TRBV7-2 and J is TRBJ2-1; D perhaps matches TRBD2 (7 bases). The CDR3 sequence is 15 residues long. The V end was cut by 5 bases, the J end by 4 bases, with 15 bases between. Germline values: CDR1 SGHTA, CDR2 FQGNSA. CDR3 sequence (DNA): TGTGCCAGCAGCACTCAAGGGGGGGCGTACAATGAGCAGTTCTTC. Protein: CASSTQGGAYNEQFF.

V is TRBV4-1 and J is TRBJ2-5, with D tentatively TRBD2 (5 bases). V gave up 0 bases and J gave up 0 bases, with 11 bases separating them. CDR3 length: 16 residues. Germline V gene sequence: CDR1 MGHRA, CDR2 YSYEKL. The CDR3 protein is CASSQDQTGYQETQYF. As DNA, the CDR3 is TGCGCCAGCAGCCAAGATCAGACGGGGTACCAAGAGACCCAGTACTTC.

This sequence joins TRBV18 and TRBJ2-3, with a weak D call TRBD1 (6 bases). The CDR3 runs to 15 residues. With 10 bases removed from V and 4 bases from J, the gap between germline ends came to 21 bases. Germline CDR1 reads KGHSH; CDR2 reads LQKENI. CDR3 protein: CATIQTGSFSDTQYF. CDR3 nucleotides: TGTGCCACCATTCAAACAGGGTCGTTTTCAGATACGCAGTATTTT. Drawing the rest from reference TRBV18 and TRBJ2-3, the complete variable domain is NAGVMQNPRHLVRRRGQEARLRCSPMKGHSHVYWYRQLPEEGLKFMVYLQKENIIDESGMPKERFSAEFPKEGPSILRIQQVVRGDSAAYFCATIQTGSFSDTQYFGPGTRLTVL.

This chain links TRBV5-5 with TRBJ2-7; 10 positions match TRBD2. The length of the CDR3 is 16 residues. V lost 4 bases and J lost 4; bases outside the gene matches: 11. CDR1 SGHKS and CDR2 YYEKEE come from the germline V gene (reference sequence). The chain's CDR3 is CASSPQSASGGYEQYF. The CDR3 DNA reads TGTGCCAGCAGCCCCCAGTCGGCTAGCGGGGGATACGAGCAGTACTTC. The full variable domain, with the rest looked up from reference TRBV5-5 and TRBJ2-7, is DAGVTQSPTHLIKTRGQQVTLRCSPISGHKSVSWYQQVLGQGPQFIFQYYEKEERGRGNFPDRFSARQFPNYSSELNVNALLLGDSALYLCASSPQSASGGYEQYFGPGTRLTVT.

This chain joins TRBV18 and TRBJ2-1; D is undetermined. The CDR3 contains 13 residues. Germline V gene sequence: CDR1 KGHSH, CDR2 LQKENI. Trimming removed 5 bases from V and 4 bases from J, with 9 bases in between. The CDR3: CASSGGSYNEQFF. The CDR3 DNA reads TGTGCCAGCTCAGGCGGAAGTTACAATGAGCAGTTCTTC.

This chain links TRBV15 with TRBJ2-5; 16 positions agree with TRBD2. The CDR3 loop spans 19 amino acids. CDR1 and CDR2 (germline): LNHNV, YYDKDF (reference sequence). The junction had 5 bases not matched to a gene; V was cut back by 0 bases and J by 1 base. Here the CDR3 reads CATSRDYGTSGRAQETQYF. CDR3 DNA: TGTGCCACCAGCAGAGATTACGGGACTAGCGGGAGGGCCCAAGAGACCCAGTACTTC.

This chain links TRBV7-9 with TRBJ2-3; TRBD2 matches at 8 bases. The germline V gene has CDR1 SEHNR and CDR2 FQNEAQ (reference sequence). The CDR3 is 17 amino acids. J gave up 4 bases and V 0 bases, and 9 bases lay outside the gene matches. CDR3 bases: TGTGCCAGCAGCTTAGCGGTTTCGCGGGAGGCTGCAGATACGCAGTATTTT. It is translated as CASSLAVSREAADTQYF.

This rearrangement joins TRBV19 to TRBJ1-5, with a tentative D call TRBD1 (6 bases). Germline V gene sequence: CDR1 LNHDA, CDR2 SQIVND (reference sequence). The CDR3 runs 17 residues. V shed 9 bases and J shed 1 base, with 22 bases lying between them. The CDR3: CASTLVSRGWSNQPQHF. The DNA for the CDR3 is TGTGCCAGCACTCTTGTGAGCAGGGGCTGGAGCAATCAGCCCCAGCATTTT.

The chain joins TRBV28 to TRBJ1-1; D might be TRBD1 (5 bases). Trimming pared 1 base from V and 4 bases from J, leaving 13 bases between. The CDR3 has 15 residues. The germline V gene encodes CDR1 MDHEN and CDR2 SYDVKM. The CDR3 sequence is CASSLSPRAVTEAFF. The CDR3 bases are TGTGCCAGCAGTTTATCCCCCAGGGCGGTCACTGAAGCTTTCTTT.

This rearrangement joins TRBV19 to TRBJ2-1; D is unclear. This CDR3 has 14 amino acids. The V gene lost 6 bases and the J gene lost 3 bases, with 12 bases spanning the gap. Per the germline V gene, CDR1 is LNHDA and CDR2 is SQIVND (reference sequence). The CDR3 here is CASSLPTGYNEQFF. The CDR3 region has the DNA TGTGCCAGTAGCCTACCGACTGGCTACAATGAGCAGTTCTTC.

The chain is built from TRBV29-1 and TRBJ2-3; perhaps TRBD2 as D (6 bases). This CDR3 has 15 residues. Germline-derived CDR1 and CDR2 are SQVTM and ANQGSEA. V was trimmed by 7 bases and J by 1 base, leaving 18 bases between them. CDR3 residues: CSAYLGTGGTDTQYF. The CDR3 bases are TGCAGCGCATACTTGGGAACGGGGGGCACAGATACGCAGTATTTT.

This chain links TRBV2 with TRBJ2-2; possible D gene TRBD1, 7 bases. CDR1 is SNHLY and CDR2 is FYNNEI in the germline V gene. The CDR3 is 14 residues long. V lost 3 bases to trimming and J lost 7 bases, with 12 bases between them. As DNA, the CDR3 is TGTGCCAGCAGTGACAGGGGGGCGGGCGGGGAGCTGTTTTTT. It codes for CASSDRGAGGELFF.

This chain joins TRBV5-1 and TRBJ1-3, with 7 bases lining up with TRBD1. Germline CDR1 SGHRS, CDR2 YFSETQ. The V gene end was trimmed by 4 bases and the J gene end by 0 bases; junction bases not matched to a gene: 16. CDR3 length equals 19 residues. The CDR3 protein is CASSGYRDSYSSSGNTIYF. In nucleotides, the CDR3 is TGCGCCAGCAGCGGGTACCGGGACAGCTACTCTAGCTCTGGAAACACCATATATTTT.

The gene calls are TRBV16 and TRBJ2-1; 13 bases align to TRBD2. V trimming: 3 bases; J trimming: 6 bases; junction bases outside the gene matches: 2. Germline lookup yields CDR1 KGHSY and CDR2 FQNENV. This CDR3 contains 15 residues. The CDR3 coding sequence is TGTGCCAGCAGCCACGGGACTAGCGGGACCAATGAGCAGTTCTTC. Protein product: CASSHGTSGTNEQFF.

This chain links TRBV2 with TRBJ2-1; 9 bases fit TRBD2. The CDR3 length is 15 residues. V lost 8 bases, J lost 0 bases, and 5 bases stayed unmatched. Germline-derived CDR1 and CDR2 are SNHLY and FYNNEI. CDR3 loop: CASCGGRASYNEQFF. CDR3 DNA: TGTGCCAGCTGCGGCGGGAGGGCCTCCTACAATGAGCAGTTCTTC. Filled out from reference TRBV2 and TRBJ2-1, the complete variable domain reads EPEVTQTPSHQVTQMGQEVILRCVPISNHLYFYWYRQILGQKVEFLVSFYNNEISEKSEIFDDQFSVERPDGSNFTLKIRSTKLEDSAMYFCASCGGRASYNEQFFGPGTRLTVL.

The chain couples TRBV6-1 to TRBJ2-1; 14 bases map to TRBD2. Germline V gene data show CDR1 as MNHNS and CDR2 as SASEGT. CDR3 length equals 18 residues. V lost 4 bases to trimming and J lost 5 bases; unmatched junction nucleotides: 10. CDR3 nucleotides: TGTGCCAGCAGTGGACCCCCCGGGACTAGCGGGAGCAACAATGAGCAGTTCTTC. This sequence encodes CASSGPPGTSGSNNEQFF.

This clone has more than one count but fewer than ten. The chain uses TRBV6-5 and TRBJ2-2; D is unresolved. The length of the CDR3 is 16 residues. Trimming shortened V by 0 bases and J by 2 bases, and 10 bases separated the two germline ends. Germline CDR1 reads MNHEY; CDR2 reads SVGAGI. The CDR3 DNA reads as TGTGCCAGCAGTTACTCGTTGGCCACCAACACCGGGGAGCTGTTTTTT. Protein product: CASSYSLATNTGELFF.

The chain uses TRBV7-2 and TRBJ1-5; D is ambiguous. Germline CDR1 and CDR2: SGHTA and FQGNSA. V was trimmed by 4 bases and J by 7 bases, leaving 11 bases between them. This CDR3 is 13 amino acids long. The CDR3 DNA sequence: TGTGCCAGCAGCTGGAGGGCCCGGCAGCCCCAGCATTTT. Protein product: CASSWRARQPQHF.

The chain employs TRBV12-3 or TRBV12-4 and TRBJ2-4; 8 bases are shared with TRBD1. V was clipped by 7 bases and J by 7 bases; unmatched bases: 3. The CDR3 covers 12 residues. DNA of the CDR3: TGTGCCAGCACTTCAGGGGGCAACATTCAGTACTTC. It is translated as CASTSGGNIQYF.